The 27 T cell receptor beta chains below all came from one sample that was sequenced in a study of T cells in Graves' hyperthyroidism and ophthalmopathy. What was amplified from RNA transcripts were TCR beta CDR3 regions. During a first-round RT-PCR of the TCR CDR3, the HTBI primer set was used. Via MiXCR, TCRdb re-called the multiplex PCR reads, giving one row per CDR3 protein. The table has 25,000 to 30,000 distinct CDR3 sequences, roughly 46% seen once. The sequenced sample was blood. The receptors here all came from a woman in her 30s with Graves' hyperthyroidism.

This clonotype was observed at least ten times. The CDR3 DNA follows: TGCGCCAGCAGCCCTGTCCGACTAGCGGGCGGGGCGACCCAGTACTTC. Residues: CASSPVRLAGGATQYF. The gene calls are TRBV5-1 and TRBJ2-5; TRBD2 matches at 10 bases. J gave up 7 bases and V 4 bases, and 13 bases lay outside the gene matches. The CDR3 has 16 residues. Germline lookup yields CDR1 SGHRS and CDR2 YFSETQ.

This chain connects TRBV5-6 to TRBJ2-7; possibly TRBD2 for D (6 bases). Trimming stripped 4 bases from V and 5 bases from J, with 16 bases between. The germline CDR1 and CDR2 sequences are SGHDT and YYEEEE. The CDR3 contains 14 residues. DNA for the CDR3: TGTGCCAGCAGCCCGTGGGGGGAGCGGGACGAGCAGTACTTC. Its translation: CASSPWGERDEQYF. The variable domain in full, completed from reference TRBV5-6 and TRBJ2-7, reads DAGVTQSPTHLIKTRGQQVTLRCSPKSGHDTVSWYQQALGQGPQFIFQYYEEEERQRGNFPDRFSGHQFPNYSSELNVNALLLGDSALYLCASSPWGERDEQYFGPGTRLTVT.

The V call is TRBV5-6, the J call TRBJ2-2; D uncertain. V lost 7 bases and J 5 bases, leaving 12 bases between the germline ends. Germline V gene data show CDR1 as SGHDT and CDR2 as YYEEEE. The CDR3 is 13 amino acids. The CDR3 sequence is CASGELRTGELFF. CDR3 in DNA: TGTGCCAGCGGCGAACTTCGTACCGGGGAGCTGTTTTTT.

This clonotype was detected ten times or more. The V gene is TRBV7-9, the J gene TRBJ2-1; 12 nucleotides line up with TRBD2. In germline, CDR1 is SEHNR, CDR2 FQNEAQ (reference sequence). The CDR3 contains 17 residues. V dropped 5 bases and J dropped 7; count of bases not matched to a gene: 12. The DNA of the CDR3 is TGTGCCAGCAGCCGTCAACTGACTAGCGGGAGCGGTAATGAGCAGTTCTTC. Translation: CASSRQLTSGSGNEQFF. The full variable domain, rest sourced from reference TRBV7-9 and TRBJ2-1, is DTGVSQNPRHKITKRGQNVTFRCDPISEHNRLYWYRQTLGQGPEFLTYFQNEAQLEKSRLLSDRFSAERPKGSFSTLEIQRTEQGDSAMYLCASSRQLTSGSGNEQFFGPGTRLTVL.

By share, this clonotype counts as medium-sized. The V call is TRBV25-1, the J call TRBJ1-2, with D possibly being TRBD1 (6 bases). Trimming cost V 0 bases and J 5 bases, with 16 bases left between them. CDR1 is MGHDK, CDR2 SYGVNS, per germline. The CDR3 is made up of 16 amino acids. The CDR3 bases are TGTGCCAGCAGTGAATATTTTAGGGACACAACTTATGGCTACACCTTC. It translates to CASSEYFRDTTYGYTF.

CDR3 protein: CASASRGEGVEQYF. The CDR3 region has the DNA TGTGCTAGTGCTTCCCGGGGGGAGGGAGTCGAGCAGTACTTC. The rearrangement uses TRBV12-5 and TRBJ2-7, with 7 positions matching TRBD2. The germline CDR1 and CDR2 sequences are LGHNT and FRNRAP. This CDR3 is 14 amino acids long. The trim removed 7 bases at V and 6 bases at J, leaving 12 bases unmatched.

In the case of this clonotype: One junction end does not reproduce the germline sequence, and a read error may be involved. The gene calls are TRBV20-1 and TRBJ1-2; 7 bases are shared with TRBD1. Looked up from germline, CDR1 is DFQATT and CDR2 is SNEGSKA (reference sequence). The CDR3 runs to 8 residues. CDR3 bases: TGCAGTGCCGGACAGGACGCCTTC. This gives the protein CSAGQDAF.

This clonotype was seen just once. The final CDR3 position lacks the conserved phenylalanine or tryptophan, pointing to a likely read error. The DNA is left out, because the CDR3 cannot be placed on it with certainty; the CDR3 is given as TCRdb lists it. The rearrangement links TRBV2 to TRBJ1-3; the table calls TRBD1, which could not be checked here. The CDR3 comprises 11 residues, both ends counted. Germline values: CDR1 SNHLY, CDR2 FYNNEI. The CDR3 protein is CASSRPGQGAP.

This chain uses TRBV19 with TRBJ1-2, with D unclear. The V gene lost 7 bases and the J gene lost 3 bases, with 15 bases spanning the gap. This CDR3 has 14 residues. Germline V lookup: CDR1 LNHDA, CDR2 SQIVND (reference sequence). Written as DNA, the CDR3 is TGTGCCAGTAAGGGTGCGGACCTTCACTATGGCTACACCTTC. Translating gives CASKGADLHYGYTF.

About this clonotype: Lacking the conserved final phenylalanine or tryptophan, this CDR3 likely reflects a read error. CDR3 in amino acids: CASSQELEPGELFL. The CDR3 DNA sequence: TGTGCCAGCAGCCAAGAACTAGAACCCGGGGAGCTGTTTTTG. The chain couples TRBV3-1 to TRBJ2-2; possibly TRBD2 for D (5 bases). Germline-derived CDR1 and CDR2 are LGHDT and YNNKEL (reference sequence). Trimming removed 0 bases from V and 6 bases from J, with 8 bases in between. CDR3 size: 14 residues.

Ten or more counts support this clonotype. The CDR3 DNA is TGTGCCTGGAGTGTACTTGGGACGGTCTACGAGCAGTACTTC. Translation gives CAWSVLGTVYEQYF. This chain connects TRBV30 to TRBJ2-7; TRBD1 or TRBD2 may be the D gene (5 bases each). Germline V lookup: CDR1 GTSNPN, CDR2 SVGIG (reference sequence). Between the trimmed V and J ends, which lost 0 bases and 3 bases, there was a span of 12 bases. The CDR3 has 14 amino acids.

This clonotype counts as medium-sized (0.01 to 0.1%). This chain links TRBV7-8 with TRBJ2-1; D is unresolved. The V end lost 4 bases, the J end lost 0 bases, and 10 bases lay between the germline ends. This CDR3 is 15 amino acids long. The germline CDR1 and CDR2 sequences are SGHVS and FQNEAQ. CDR3 residues: CASSSGPYSYNEQFF. The CDR3, as DNA: TGTGCCAGCAGCTCAGGACCTTACTCCTACAATGAGCAGTTCTTC. Together with reference TRBV7-8 and TRBJ2-1, the CDR3 gives the full variable domain: GAGVSQSPRYKVAKRGQDVALRCDPISGHVSLFWYQQALGQGPEFLTYFQNEAQLDKSGLPSDRFFAERPEGSVSTLKIQRTQQEDSAVYLCASSSGPYSYNEQFFGPGTRLTVL.

A remark on this clonotype: One junction end does not reproduce the germline sequence, and a read error may be involved. The V and J genes are TRBV7-9 and TRBJ1-1; D is unclear. CDR1 and CDR2 from the germline V gene are SEHNR and FQNEAQ (reference sequence). CDR3 length: 13 residues. CDR3 amino acids: CASSLAGNTEAFF. CDR3 bases: TGTGCCAGCAGCTTAGCAGGGAACACCGAAGCTTTCTTT.

This clonotype was observed a single time. An end of the junction differs from the germline gene, which may be a read error. The rearrangement uses TRBV4-1 and TRBJ1-5; no definite D call. This CDR3 contains 16 residues. The germline CDR1 and CDR2 sequences are MGHRA and YSYEKL. The CDR3 nucleotides are TGCGCCAGCAGCTCGGGAGGAAGGTATAGCAATCAGCCTCAGCATTTT. Translated, it gives CASSSGGRYSNQPQHF.

This clonotype was picked up a small number of times. This chain uses TRBV29-1 with TRBJ2-7, with 10 bases lining up with TRBD2. The V and J ends lost 3 bases and 10 bases, in that order; junction bases with no gene match: 3. CDR1 is SQVTM and CDR2 is ANQGSEA in the germline V gene. This CDR3 has 11 residues. In DNA, the CDR3 is TGCAGCGTTGATGTAGCGGGAGGCCAGTACTTC. Its translation is CSVDVAGGQYF.

This clonotype counts as medium-sized (0.01 to 0.1%). This chain connects TRBV20-1 to TRBJ2-7, with TRBD2 identical over 10 bases. The CDR3 is 13 amino acids. Unmatched junction bases numbered 1, after V lost 2 bases and J lost 3 bases. Germline CDR1 DFQATT, CDR2 SNEGSKA (reference sequence). DNA of the CDR3: TGCAGTGCTAGAACTAGCGGGAACTACGAGCAGTACTTC. This gives the protein CSARTSGNYEQYF.

This clonotype was seen only once. The chain is built from TRBV5-1 and TRBJ2-2; a possible D gene is TRBD1 (5 bases). The V end lost 5 bases, the J end lost 8 bases, and 7 bases lay between the germline ends. This CDR3 comprises 11 residues. The germline CDR1 and CDR2 sequences are SGHRS and YFSETQ. In nucleotides, the CDR3 is TGCGCCAGCAGTCGACAGGGGGAGCTGTTTTTT. It codes for CASSRQGELFF.

This clonotype appeared a single time. The chain uses TRBV2 and TRBJ1-5; TRBD1 matches at 7 bases. J gave up 2 bases and V 2 bases, and 0 bases lay outside the gene matches. The CDR3 runs 14 residues. CDR1 is SNHLY and CDR2 is FYNNEI in the germline V gene. The CDR3 region has the DNA TGTGCCAGCAGTGAACAGGGGGGCAATCAGCCCCAGCATTTT. It encodes CASSEQGGNQPQHF.

This clonotype is labeled as medium-sized. The chain couples TRBV20-1 to TRBJ2-7; 9 nucleotides line up with TRBD1. V lost 3 bases and J lost 6; bases outside the gene matches: 9. CDR1 is DFQATT, CDR2 SNEGSKA, per germline (reference sequence). This CDR3 region has 14 residues. This CDR3 is CSASPGTGPSEQYF. The CDR3 bases are TGCAGTGCTAGCCCCGGGACAGGGCCCTCCGAGCAGTACTTC.

This clonotype is deemed medium-sized. The chain has TRBV2 and TRBJ2-1, with 10 bases fitting TRBD1. Germline-derived CDR1 and CDR2 are SNHLY and FYNNEI. The CDR3 runs to 15 residues. The V gene end was trimmed by 4 bases and the J gene end by 9 bases; junction bases not matched to a gene: 9. The CDR3 bases are TGTGCCAGCAGTGCACCGGGACAGGGGAACAGTGAGCAGTTCTTC. It specifies CASSAPGQGNSEQFF.

By share, this clonotype counts as medium-sized. This chain links TRBV19 with TRBJ2-2; D remains ambiguous. The V gene's germline CDR1 is LNHDA and CDR2 SQIVND (reference sequence). The germline V and J ends were trimmed by 7 bases and 7 bases, with 10 bases remaining between them. This CDR3 has 12 amino acids. CDR3 residues: CASTGAVGELFF. The CDR3 nucleotides read TGTGCCAGTACCGGAGCTGTCGGGGAGCTGTTTTTT. Filled out from reference TRBV19 and TRBJ2-2, the complete variable domain reads DGGITQSPKYLFRKEGQNVTLSCEQNLNHDAMYWYRQDPGQGLRLIYYSQIVNDFQKGDIAEGYSVSREKKESFPLTVTSAQKNPTAFYLCASTGAVGELFFGEGSRLTVL.

The J gene is TRBJ1-2, the V gene TRBV20-1; D call uncertain. The CDR3 runs 14 residues. Germline values: CDR1 DFQATT, CDR2 SNEGSKA (reference sequence). V was cut by 0 bases and J by 7 bases, with 15 bases left in between. Here the CDR3 reads CSARDRGQLSGYTF. CDR3 DNA sequence: TGCAGTGCTAGAGATCGAGGCCAGTTAAGTGGCTACACCTTC.

This clonotype was detected once. CDR3 sequence (DNA): TGTGCCAGCAGCTCCGGGGGAGAACTCCCCGAGCAGTACTTC. Encoded protein: CASSSGGELPEQYF. This chain links TRBV7-9 with TRBJ2-7, with D maybe TRBD2 (6 bases). Trimming pared 4 bases from V and 6 bases from J, leaving 16 bases between. Germline lookup yields CDR1 SEHNR and CDR2 FQNEAQ (reference sequence). The CDR3 length is 14 residues.

Within the sample, this clonotype is medium-sized (0.01 to 0.1%). This rearrangement joins TRBV24-1 to TRBJ2-1; TRBD2 agrees at 14 bases. Germline CDR1 reads KGHDR; CDR2 reads SFDVKD. V was clipped by 4 bases and J by 9 bases; unmatched bases: 7. The CDR3 consists of 16 residues. The CDR3 sequence is CATSDSGLAGVTEQFF. CDR3 sequence (DNA): TGTGCCACCAGTGACTCGGGACTAGCGGGAGTAACTGAGCAGTTCTTC.

This clonotype showed up many times. The chain carries TRBV6-2 or TRBV6-3 and TRBJ2-2; TRBD2 might be the D (6 bases). The CDR3 has 16 residues. Germline CDR1 is MNHEY and CDR2 is SVGEGT. V was cut by 6 bases and J by 6 bases, with 20 bases left in between. DNA for the CDR3: TGTGCCAGCAGCGACCTCGGGACTGAAAAATCCGGGGAGCTGTTTTTT. It is translated as CASSDLGTEKSGELFF.

This sequence joins TRBV7-2 and TRBJ2-3; D is uncertain. V was pared by 1 base and J by 0 bases, with 8 bases between. The CDR3 runs to 15 residues. CDR1 SGHTA and CDR2 FQGNSA come from the germline V gene. The CDR3 coding sequence is TGTGCCAGCAGCTTAGACTACTCGAGCACAGATACGCAGTATTTT. Translated: CASSLDYSSTDTQYF.

With respect to this clonotype: It is likely a read error, because the conserved phenylalanine at the end of the CDR3 is missing. V and J are TRBV2 and TRBJ2-5; 12 nucleotides align to TRBD1. CDR3 length equals 14 residues. Germline assignment: CDR1 SNHLY and CDR2 FYNNEI. J lost 4 bases, V lost 6 bases, and 3 bases had no gene match. The CDR3 region is CASSGTGGGETQYC. As DNA, the CDR3 is TGTGCCAGCAGCGGGACAGGGGGCGGAGAGACCCAGTACTGC.